This TCR beta chain was captured in a study of T cells in localized non-small cell lung cancer. This clone was recorded only once. Its antigen is not identified. Broader study findings: Uninvolved adjacent lung showed peak T cell clonality, exceeding tumor. Longer overall survival was seen with higher T cell density measured in blood. A median approximately 53 of the top 100 tumor clones appeared in adjacent lung.

Libraries were prepared by immunoSEQ multiplex PCR; TCRdb keeps only in-frame clonotypes and omits some of them. The table shows tens of thousands of clones, with 70% to 90% occurring only once. The germline V gene has CDR1 GTSNPN and CDR2 SVGIG (reference sequence). This CDR3 has 13 amino acids. Trimming took 3 bases from V and 4 from J, leaving 10 bases between them. The source was peripheral blood, collected before any cancer treatment. The sequence was obtained from a man aged 40 to 75 with stage I squamous cell lung carcinoma. The V and J genes are TRBV30 and TRBJ1-3, with a possible D match to TRBD1 (5 bases). The DNA of the CDR3 is TGTGCCTGGAGCCAGGGTTCAGGAAACACCATATATTTT. The encoded protein is CAWSQGSGNTIYF.